This TCR beta chain was found in a study of early T cells in non-severe SARS-CoV-2 infection. This clonotype turned up a few times. The antigen remains undetermined. Using its own MiXCR run on the 5' RACE reads, TCRdb lists one record per CDR3 protein. The sample lists approximately 34,000 distinct CDR3 sequences, almost 5.5% occurring once. Study-wide results and caveats: Database matching using VDJdb favored anti-spike CD8 responses, with private and CD4 specificities left missing.

Sequencing used whole blood, obtained at baseline. The receptor comes from an adult who was a healthcare worker with PCR-confirmed SARS-CoV-2 infection or an uninfected control (not recorded which).

CDR3: CASSWDRGFTEAFF. In nucleotides, the CDR3 is TGTGCCAGCAGCTGGGACAGGGGCTTCACTGAAGCTTTCTTT. This chain joins TRBV7-9 and TRBJ1-1, with 10 positions matching TRBD1. With V trimmed by 4 bases and J by 4 bases, 3 bases remained unmatched. Germline CDR1 reads SEHNR; CDR2 reads FQNEAQ (reference sequence). The CDR3 length is 14 residues.